The 10 T cell receptor beta chains listed next were all sequenced from one sample in a study of blood T cell repertoires in COVID-19. Profiled with immunoSEQ multiplex PCR; TCRdb holds only in-frame clones, not every one. The sample has fewer than 120,000 clones; more than 65% are singletons. Sequencing input: peripheral blood. All receptors derive from a woman of 80 years or more with acute or convalescent COVID-19.

V gene TRBV7-2 combines with J gene TRBJ1-2; maybe TRBD1 (5 bases). Trimming cost V 1 base and J 4 bases, with 7 bases left between them. Per the germline V gene, CDR1 is SGHTA and CDR2 is FQGNSA. This CDR3 spans 13 amino acids. The CDR3 here is CASSLVGAYGYTF. CDR3 nucleotide sequence: TGTGCCAGCAGCTTAGTTGGGGCCTATGGCTACACCTTC.

This rearrangement joins TRBV19 to TRBJ1-5; 7 bases line up with TRBD1. Germline CDR1 LNHDA, CDR2 SQIVND (reference sequence). This CDR3 is 15 amino acids long. With V trimmed by 3 bases and J by 4 bases, 6 bases remained unmatched. As DNA, the CDR3 is TGTGCCAGTAGTATCCCGAACAGGGGTAATCAGCCCCAGCATTTT. This gives the protein CASSIPNRGNQPQHF.

This clone occurred a few times. CDR3 nucleotides: TGTGCCAGCGGAGGGGCCTACAATGAGCAGTTCTTC. It yields the protein CASGGAYNEQFF. This sequence joins TRBV19 and TRBJ2-1, with D perhaps matching TRBD2 (6 bases). The CDR3 contains 12 residues. The V gene lost 9 bases and the J gene lost 2 bases, with 8 bases spanning the gap. Per germline, CDR1 LNHDA and CDR2 SQIVND (reference sequence).

The chain is built from TRBV11-2 and TRBJ2-1, with D perhaps matching TRBD2 (5 bases). The CDR3 totals 14 residues. Germline loops: CDR1 SGHAT, CDR2 FQNNGV. Trimming took off 0 bases at V and 10 bases at J, with 13 bases between the two ends. CDR3 DNA sequence: TGTGCCAGCAGCTTAGAAAGGACGGAGCGGGAGCAGTTCTTC. As protein: CASSLERTEREQFF.

The chain employs TRBV11-2 and TRBJ2-1, with TRBD2 matching over 11 bases. The CDR3 loop spans 16 amino acids. J gave up 3 bases and V 5 bases, and 6 bases lay outside the gene matches. Germline-derived CDR1 and CDR2 are SGHAT and FQNNGV. As DNA, the CDR3 is TGTGCCAGCAGCCCCCGACTAGCGGGGATCTACAATGAGCAGTTCTTC. Translating it yields CASSPRLAGIYNEQFF.

The CDR3 bases are TGCGCCAGCAGTTACGGTACAGGGATTAATTCACCCCTCCACTTT. It yields the protein CASSYGTGINSPLHF. V gene TRBV10-1 combines with J gene TRBJ1-6; weak D call: TRBD1 (6 bases). The germline gives CDR1 WNHNN, CDR2 SYGVQD (reference sequence). Trimming removed 5 bases from V and 6 bases from J, with 14 bases in between. The CDR3 length is 15 residues.

The chain couples TRBV18 to TRBJ1-4, with 7 bases matching TRBD1. Germline lookup yields CDR1 KGHSH and CDR2 LQKENI. This CDR3 has 18 residues. Germline trimming cut 3 bases from V and 7 bases from J; bases unmatched to any gene: 17. CDR3 sequence (DNA): TGTGCCAGCTCACCGACACACCTAACAGGGGCGGAAAGTGAAAAACTGTTTTTT. Its translation is CASSPTHLTGAESEKLFF.

The V call is TRBV5-1, the J call TRBJ2-5; weak D call: TRBD1 (5 bases). Germline values: CDR1 SGHRS, CDR2 YFSETQ. The CDR3 is made up of 16 amino acids. V lost 4 bases, J lost 3 bases, and 19 bases lay in between. CDR3 DNA: TGCGCCAGCAGCCCGGCGGCTAGGGGAAAAAAAGAGACCCAGTACTTC. The encoded protein is CASSPAARGKKETQYF.

V is TRBV6-1 and J is TRBJ2-7, with D perhaps matching TRBD1 (6 bases). Trimming took off 1 base at V and 3 bases at J, with 16 bases between the two ends. The V gene's germline CDR1 is MNHNS and CDR2 SASEGT. The CDR3 length is 16 residues. CDR3 region: CASSEGPGVFLYEQYF. DNA for the CDR3: TGTGCCAGCAGTGAAGGGCCAGGGGTATTTCTCTACGAGCAGTACTTC.

This clone has only a few counts. The chain uses TRBV6-5 and TRBJ1-2; 7 bases align to TRBD1. Germline assignment: CDR1 MNHEY and CDR2 SVGAGI. The CDR3 contains 13 residues. The V segment lost 7 bases and the J segment 8 bases; nucleotides outside the gene matches: 10. CDR3 nucleotides: TGTGCCAGCACCGAGACAGGGCTCGGAGGCTACACCTTC. Protein sequence: CASTETGLGGYTF.